The source of this T cell receptor (beta chain) is a study of blood T cell repertoires in COVID-19. Study as a whole: Samples representing acute and convalescent COVID-19 were sourced from the United States, Italy and Spain. T cells, B-cell-depleted T cells, or PBMCs supplied cDNA or gDNA.

The study drew participants aged about 18 to 90 years from 20 to 30 US areas. Two negative PCRs, clearance, or symptom resolution characterized the recovered Cohort 3 donors. Sequenced by immunoSEQ multiplex PCR; TCRdb stores in-frame clones only, minus some. Of 450,000 to 500,000 clones in the sample, 87% were seen once. V lost 1 base to trimming and J lost 10 bases, with 8 bases between them. The germline V gene has CDR1 MGHRA and CDR2 YSYEKL. The CDR3 is 12 amino acids. The sequencing input was PBMCs or T cells enriched from blood (not recorded which). The V gene is TRBV4-1, the J gene TRBJ2-1; a weak D match, TRBD1 (5 bases). The clonotype comes from a woman between 18 and 29 years old who had recovered from COVID-19. The CDR3 loop is CASSQVGEEQFF. CDR3 DNA sequence: TGCGCCAGCAGCCAAGTAGGGGAAGAGCAGTTCTTC.